The next 4 T cell receptor beta chains were all read from a single sample in a study of blood T cell repertoires in COVID-19. The table came from immunoSEQ multiplex PCR; TCRdb's copy has only in-frame clones and leaves some out. The table records under 250,000 clones, just over 85% of them present only once. Sequencing was done on a sample of peripheral blood. Every receptor here comes from a man in his fifties with COVID-19, enrolled during active disease.

The gene calls are TRBV11-2 and TRBJ2-2; D may be TRBD2 (6 bases). Germline V gene lookup returns CDR1 SGHAT and CDR2 FQNNGV. CDR3 length: 16 amino acids. The V gene lost 2 bases and the J gene lost 1 base, with 11 bases spanning the gap. The CDR3 loop is CASSLLGGENTGELFF. CDR3 nucleotide sequence: TGTGCCAGCAGCTTATTGGGCGGGGAGAACACCGGGGAGCTGTTTTTT.

The chain carries TRBV7-8 and TRBJ1-4; perhaps TRBD1 as D (6 bases). The germline V gene has CDR1 SGHVS and CDR2 FQNEAQ. Trimming took 1 base from V and 14 from J, leaving 20 bases between them. This CDR3 contains 15 residues. CDR3 protein: CASSLEGVFGTYLFF. CDR3 DNA sequence: TGTGCCAGCAGCTTAGAGGGGGTCTTCGGGACCTATCTGTTTTTT.

The J gene is TRBJ2-2, the V gene TRBV7-9; TRBD1 aligns across 9 bases. Germline V CDR1 and CDR2: SEHNR, FQNEAQ (reference sequence). The ends lost 5 bases at V and 4 bases at J; junction bases unmatched: 5. This CDR3 region has 15 residues. The CDR3 reads CASSRQGVATGELFF. CDR3 DNA: TGTGCCAGCAGCCGACAGGGGGTGGCCACCGGGGAGCTGTTTTTT.

The V gene is TRBV2, the J gene TRBJ2-1, with TRBD2 identical over 10 bases. The CDR3 extends over 13 amino acids. V shed 7 bases and J 9 bases; nucleotides not matched to a gene: 6. Germline CDR1 is SNHLY and CDR2 is FYNNEI. The CDR3 DNA reads as TGTGCCAGCAAGGCTAGCGGGAGAAGTGAGCAGTTCTTC. This codes for CASKASGRSEQFF.